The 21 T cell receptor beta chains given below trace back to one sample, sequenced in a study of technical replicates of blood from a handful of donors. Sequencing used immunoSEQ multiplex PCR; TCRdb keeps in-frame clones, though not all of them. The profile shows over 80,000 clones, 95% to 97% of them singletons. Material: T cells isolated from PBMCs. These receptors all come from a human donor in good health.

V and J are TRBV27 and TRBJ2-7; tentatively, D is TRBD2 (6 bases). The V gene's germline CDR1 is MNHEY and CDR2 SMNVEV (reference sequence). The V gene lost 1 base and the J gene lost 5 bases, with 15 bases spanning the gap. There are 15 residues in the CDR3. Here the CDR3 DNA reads TGTGCCAGCAGTTTATTTGGCAACCCGGGGGACGAGCAGTACTTC. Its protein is CASSLFGNPGDEQYF.

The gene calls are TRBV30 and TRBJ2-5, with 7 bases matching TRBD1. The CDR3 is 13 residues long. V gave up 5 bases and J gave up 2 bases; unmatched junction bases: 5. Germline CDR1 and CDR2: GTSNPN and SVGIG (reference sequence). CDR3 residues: CAWLGQKQETQYF. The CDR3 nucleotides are TGTGCCTGGTTGGGACAGAAGCAAGAGACCCAGTACTTC.

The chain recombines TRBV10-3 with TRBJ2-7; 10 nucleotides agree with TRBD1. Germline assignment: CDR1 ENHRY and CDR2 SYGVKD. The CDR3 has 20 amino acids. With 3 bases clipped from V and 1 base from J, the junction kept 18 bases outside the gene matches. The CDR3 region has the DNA TGTGCCATCAGTGATCCCGGGACAGGGGTATCGACGGGAGGTTCCTACGAGCAGTACTTC. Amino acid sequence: CAISDPGTGVSTGGSYEQYF.

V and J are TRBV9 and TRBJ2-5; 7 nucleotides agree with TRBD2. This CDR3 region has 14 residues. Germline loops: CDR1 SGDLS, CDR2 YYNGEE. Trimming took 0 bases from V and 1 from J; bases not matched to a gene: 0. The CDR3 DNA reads TGTGCCAGCAGCGTAGCGGGAGGCCAAGAGACCCAGTACTTC. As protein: CASSVAGGQETQYF.

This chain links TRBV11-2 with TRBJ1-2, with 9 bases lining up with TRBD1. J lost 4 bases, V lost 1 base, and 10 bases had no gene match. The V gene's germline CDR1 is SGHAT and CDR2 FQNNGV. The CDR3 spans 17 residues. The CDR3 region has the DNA TGTGCCAGCAGCTTAGCGGGGACAGGGAATTCCGGCTATGGCTACACCTTC. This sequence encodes CASSLAGTGNSGYGYTF.

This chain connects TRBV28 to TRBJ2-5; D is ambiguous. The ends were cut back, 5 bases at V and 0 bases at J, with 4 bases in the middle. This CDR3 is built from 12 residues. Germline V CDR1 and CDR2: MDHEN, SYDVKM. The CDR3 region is CASSEYQETQYF. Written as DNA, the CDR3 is TGTGCCAGCAGTGAGTACCAAGAGACCCAGTACTTC.

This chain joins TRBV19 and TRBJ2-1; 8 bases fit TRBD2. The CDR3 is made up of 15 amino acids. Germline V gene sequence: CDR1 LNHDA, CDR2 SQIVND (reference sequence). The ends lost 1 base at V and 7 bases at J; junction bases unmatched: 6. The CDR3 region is CASSIVAGPQNEQFF. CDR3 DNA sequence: TGTGCCAGTAGTATAGTAGCGGGACCTCAGAATGAGCAGTTCTTC.

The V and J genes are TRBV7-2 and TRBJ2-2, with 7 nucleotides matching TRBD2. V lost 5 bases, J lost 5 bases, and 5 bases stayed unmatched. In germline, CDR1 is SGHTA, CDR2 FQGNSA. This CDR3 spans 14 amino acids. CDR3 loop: CASSPGLSTGELFF. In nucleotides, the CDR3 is TGTGCCAGCAGCCCGGGACTATCTACCGGGGAGCTGTTTTTT. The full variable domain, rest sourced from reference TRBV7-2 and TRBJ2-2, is GAGVSQSPSNKVTEKGKDVELRCDPISGHTALYWYRQSLGQGLEFLIYFQGNSAPDKSGLPSDRFSAERTGGSVSTLTIQRTQQEDSAVYLCASSPGLSTGELFFGEGSRLTVL.

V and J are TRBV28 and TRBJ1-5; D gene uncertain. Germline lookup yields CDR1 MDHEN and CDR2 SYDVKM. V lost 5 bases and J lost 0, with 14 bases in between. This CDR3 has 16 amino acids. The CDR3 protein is CASSHLDFSSNQPQHF. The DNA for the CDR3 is TGTGCCAGCAGTCATTTGGACTTCTCTAGCAATCAGCCCCAGCATTTT.

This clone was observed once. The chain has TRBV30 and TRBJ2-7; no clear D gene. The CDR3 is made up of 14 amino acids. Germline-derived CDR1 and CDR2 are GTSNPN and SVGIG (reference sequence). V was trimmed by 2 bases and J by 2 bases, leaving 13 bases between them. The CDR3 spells CAWSLLPTTYEQYF. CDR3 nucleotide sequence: TGTGCCTGGAGTTTACTCCCCACTACCTACGAGCAGTACTTC.

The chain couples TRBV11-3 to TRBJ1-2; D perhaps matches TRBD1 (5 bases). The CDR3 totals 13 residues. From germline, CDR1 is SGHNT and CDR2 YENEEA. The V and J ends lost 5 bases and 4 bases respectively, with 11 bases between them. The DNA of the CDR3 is TGTGCCAGCAGCCCGACAGAATTCTATGGCTACACCTTC. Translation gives CASSPTEFYGYTF.

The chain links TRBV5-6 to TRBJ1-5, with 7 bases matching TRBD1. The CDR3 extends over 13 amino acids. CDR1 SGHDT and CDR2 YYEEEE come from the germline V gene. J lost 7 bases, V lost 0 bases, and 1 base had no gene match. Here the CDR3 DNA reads TGTGCCAGCAGCTTGGAACAGGGGCAGCCCCAGCATTTT. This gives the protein CASSLEQGQPQHF.

The CDR3 loop reads CASSLVDEQFF. CDR3 sequence (DNA): TGTGCCAGCAGCTTAGTAGATGAGCAGTTCTTC. The chain employs TRBV7-9 and TRBJ2-1; D remains unclear. This CDR3 has 11 residues. The germline V and J ends were trimmed by 1 base and 8 bases, with 3 bases remaining between them. Per the germline V gene, CDR1 is SEHNR and CDR2 is FQNEAQ (reference sequence).

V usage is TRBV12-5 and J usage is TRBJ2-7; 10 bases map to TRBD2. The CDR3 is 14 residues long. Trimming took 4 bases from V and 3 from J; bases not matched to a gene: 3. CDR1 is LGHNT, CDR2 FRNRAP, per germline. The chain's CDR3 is CASGWGLANYEQYF. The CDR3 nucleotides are TGTGCTAGTGGTTGGGGACTAGCGAACTACGAGCAGTACTTC.

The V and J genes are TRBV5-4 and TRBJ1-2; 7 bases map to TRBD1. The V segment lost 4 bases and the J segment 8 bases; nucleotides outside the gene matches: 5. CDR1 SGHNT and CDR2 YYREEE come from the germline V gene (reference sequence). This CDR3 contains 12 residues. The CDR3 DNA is TGTGCCAGCAGCCTGGACAGGAGAGGCTACACCTTC. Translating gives CASSLDRRGYTF.

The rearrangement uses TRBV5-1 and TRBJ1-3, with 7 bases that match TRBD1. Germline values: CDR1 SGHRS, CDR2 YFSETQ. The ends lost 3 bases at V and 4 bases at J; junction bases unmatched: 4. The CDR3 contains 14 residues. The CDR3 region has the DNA TGCGCCAGCAGCTCGCAGGGGGGAGGAAACACCATATATTTT. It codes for CASSSQGGGNTIYF.

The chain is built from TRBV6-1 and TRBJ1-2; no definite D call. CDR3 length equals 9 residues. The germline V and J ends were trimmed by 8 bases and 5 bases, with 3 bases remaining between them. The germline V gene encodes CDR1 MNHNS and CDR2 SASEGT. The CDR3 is CASEYGYTF. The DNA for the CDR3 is TGTGCCAGCGAGTATGGCTACACCTTC.

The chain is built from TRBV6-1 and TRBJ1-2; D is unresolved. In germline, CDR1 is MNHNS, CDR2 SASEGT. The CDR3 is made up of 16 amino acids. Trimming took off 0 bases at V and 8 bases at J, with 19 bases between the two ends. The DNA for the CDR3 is TGTGCCAGCAGTGAAGCGAATGGGCCCAGTCATCGAGGCTACACCTTC. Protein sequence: CASSEANGPSHRGYTF.

This chain's CDR3 is CASSSQPGQGEAFF. CDR3 bases: TGTGCCAGTAGTTCCCAACCGGGACAGGGGGAAGCTTTCTTT. The genes are TRBV19 and TRBJ1-1; 10 nucleotides align to TRBD1. V shed 5 bases, J shed 8 bases, and the junction held 8 bases outside the gene matches. The CDR3 totals 14 residues. CDR1 and CDR2 (germline): LNHDA, SQIVND (reference sequence).

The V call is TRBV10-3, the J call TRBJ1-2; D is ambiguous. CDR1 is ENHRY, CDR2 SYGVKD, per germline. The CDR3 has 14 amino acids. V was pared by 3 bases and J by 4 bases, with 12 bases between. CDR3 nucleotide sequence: TGTGCCATCAGTGATAGAGGCAACTCCTATGGCTACACCTTC. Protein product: CAISDRGNSYGYTF.

CDR3: CASRQTGLTYEQYF. CDR3 sequence (DNA): TGTGCCAGCAGGCAAACTGGACTAACCTACGAGCAGTACTTC. This chain connects TRBV14 to TRBJ2-7; tentatively, D is TRBD2 (6 bases). The CDR3 spans 14 residues. V was trimmed by 6 bases and J by 2 bases, leaving 14 bases between them. Looked up from germline, CDR1 is SGHDN and CDR2 is FVKESK.